This T cell receptor (beta chain) was sequenced during a study of blood T cell repertoires in COVID-19. Study background: Samples taken during acute and convalescent COVID-19 were collected in the United States, Italy and Spain. The analysed material was cDNA or gDNA that came from T cells, B-cell-depleted T cells, or PBMCs.

Per the original data handling: Amplification of reference gene primers was used by the study to estimate nucleated cell counts. Method: immunoSEQ multiplex PCR; TCRdb's copy keeps in-frame clones and lacks some. The D gene and trimming were derived from the DNA, and the V and J assignments and clone size from that table. The data contain around 130,000 clones, around 90% of them singletons. Germline CDR1 is SGHRS and CDR2 is YFSETQ. V lost 2 bases, J lost 0 bases, and 6 bases stayed unmatched. CDR3 size: 17 residues. Seattle patients were enrolled during active infection and followed longitudinally. The sequence came from a human donor with COVID-19, enrolled during active disease. The donor label of this sample is uncertain. The sample comprised peripheral blood. The chain joins TRBV5-1 to TRBJ2-5, with 11 bases identical to TRBD1. CDR3 protein: CASSFIRTGGNQETQYF. The CDR3 DNA follows: TGCGCCAGCAGCTTCATTCGGACAGGGGGCAACCAAGAGACCCAGTACTTC.